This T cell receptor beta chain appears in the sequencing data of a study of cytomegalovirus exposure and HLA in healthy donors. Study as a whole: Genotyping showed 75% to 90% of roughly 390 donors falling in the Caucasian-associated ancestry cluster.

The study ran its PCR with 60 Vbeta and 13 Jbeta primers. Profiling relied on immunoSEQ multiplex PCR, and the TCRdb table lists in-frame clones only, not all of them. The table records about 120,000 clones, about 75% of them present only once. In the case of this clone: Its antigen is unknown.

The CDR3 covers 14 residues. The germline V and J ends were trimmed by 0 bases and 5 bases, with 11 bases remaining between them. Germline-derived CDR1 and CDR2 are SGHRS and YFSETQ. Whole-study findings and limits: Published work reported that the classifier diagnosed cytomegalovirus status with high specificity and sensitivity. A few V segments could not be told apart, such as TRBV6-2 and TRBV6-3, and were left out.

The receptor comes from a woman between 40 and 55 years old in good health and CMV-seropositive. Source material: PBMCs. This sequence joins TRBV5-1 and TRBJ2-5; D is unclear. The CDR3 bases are TGCGCCAGCAGCTTGGGCAGTCAAAGTGAGACCCAGTACTTC. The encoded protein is CASSLGSQSETQYF.